These 15 T cell receptor beta chains were all obtained from the same sample, sequenced in a study of T-cell memory formation after mild COVID-19. TCRdb reprocessed the 5' RACE reads with MiXCR, giving one entry per CDR3 protein. Seen here are some 310,000 distinct CDR3 sequences, roughly 20% observed once, and the top ten hold under 25%. The source material was PBMCs or a T cell subset sorted from them (not recorded which). The receptors here all came from a man aged 18 to 30 who had mild COVID-19 (a few samples of this study predate the infection). Cell type and time point are not known.

This clonotype was observed at least ten times. The CDR3 nucleotides are TGCAGCGTTGAAGGGCAGGGAGGTGGCTACACCTTC. As protein: CSVEGQGGGYTF. The chain combines TRBV29-1 with TRBJ1-2, with a weak D call TRBD1 (5 bases). The CDR3 runs to 12 residues. Germline CDR1 and CDR2: SQVTM and ANQGSEA. The germline V and J ends were trimmed by 1 base and 7 bases, with 10 bases remaining between them.

This chain connects TRBV12-3 or TRBV12-4 to TRBJ1-2; possible D gene TRBD1, 5 bases. Between the trimmed V and J ends, which lost 6 bases and 4 bases, there was a span of 12 bases. The CDR3 spans 13 residues. This CDR3 is CASSYRGGYGYTF. The CDR3 DNA reads TGTGCCAGCAGCTATCGGGGGGGCTATGGCTACACCTTC.

This clonotype has only a few counts. The gene calls are TRBV6-6 and TRBJ1-6, with D hard to call. V lost 3 bases, J lost 11 bases, and 17 bases lay in between. Germline V gives CDR1 MNHNY, CDR2 SVGAGI (reference sequence). This CDR3 comprises 15 residues. Written as DNA, the CDR3 is TGTGCCAGCAGTTATTACTCCTCGTCCAGGACACCCCTCCACTTT. Translation gives CASSYYSSSRTPLHF.

The V gene is TRBV6-5, the J gene TRBJ1-1; tentatively, D is TRBD1 (5 bases). The germline V and J ends were trimmed by 1 base and 0 bases, with 9 bases remaining between them. The CDR3 runs 15 residues. Looked up from germline, CDR1 is MNHEY and CDR2 is SVGAGI. This CDR3 reads CASSYLATVNTEAFF. As DNA, the CDR3 is TGTGCCAGCAGTTACTTGGCGACAGTGAACACTGAAGCTTTCTTT.

The sample holds one count of this clonotype. V and J are TRBV3-1 and TRBJ2-7, with a weak D call TRBD1 (6 bases). Germline V gene data show CDR1 as LGHDT and CDR2 as YNNKEL (reference sequence). The CDR3 extends over 20 amino acids. Trimming pared 2 bases from V and 0 bases from J, leaving 26 bases between. The CDR3 DNA reads as TGTGCCAGCAGCCAACCCCAACCCACCCTCGGGACACCGAGCTCCTACGAGCAGTACGTC. Its protein is CASSQPQPTLGTPSSYEQYV.

The table lists this clonotype with many counts. The V call is TRBV5-1, the J call TRBJ2-3; 8 positions agree with TRBD2. CDR1 and CDR2 from the germline V gene are SGHRS and YFSETQ. Losses at the gene ends were 3 bases for V and 2 bases for J; bases not matched to a gene: 5. The CDR3 is made up of 15 amino acids. The CDR3 loop is CASSWVSGDTDTQYF. As DNA, the CDR3 is TGCGCCAGCAGCTGGGTTAGCGGGGACACAGATACGCAGTATTTT.

This clonotype was seen more than once but under ten times. The chain uses TRBV20-1 and TRBJ2-1, with D tentatively TRBD2 (6 bases). The length of the CDR3 is 14 residues. V was pared by 3 bases and J by 7 bases, with 16 bases between. Germline loops: CDR1 DFQATT, CDR2 SNEGSKA (reference sequence). CDR3 region: CSASRVSEGNEQFF. In DNA, the CDR3 is TGCAGTGCTAGTAGGGTGTCGGAGGGGAATGAGCAGTTCTTC.

The CDR3 sequence: CASRGTGTLETQYF. CDR3 sequence (DNA): TGTGCCAGCAGGGGGACTGGAACATTGGAGACCCAGTACTTC. V and J are TRBV6-6 and TRBJ2-5, with a weak D call TRBD2 (6 bases). The V end was cut by 6 bases, the J end by 5 bases, with 16 bases between. This CDR3 spans 14 amino acids. Germline V gene lookup returns CDR1 MNHNY and CDR2 SVGAGI (reference sequence).

This clonotype was observed at least ten times. The chain links TRBV5-1 to TRBJ2-3; perhaps TRBD1 as D (7 bases). The CDR3 covers 15 residues. The V end lost 7 bases, the J end lost 1 base, and 16 bases lay between the germline ends. Germline-derived CDR1 and CDR2 are SGHRS and YFSETQ. This CDR3 reads CASEAQGGGTDTQYF. As DNA, the CDR3 is TGCGCCAGCGAAGCCCAGGGGGGAGGCACAGATACGCAGTATTTT. Full variable domain (outside the CDR3, taken from reference TRBV5-1 and TRBJ2-3): KAGVTQTPRYLIKTRGQQVTLSCSPISGHRSVSWYQQTPGQGLQFLFEYFSETQRNKGNFPGRFSGRQFSNSRSEMNVSTLELGDSALYLCASEAQGGGTDTQYFGPGTRLTVL.

As regards this clonotype: Germline is not matched at one junction end, which may reflect a read error. This chain uses TRBV18 with TRBJ1-3; D is uncertain. This CDR3 region has 14 residues. Germline V gene lookup returns CDR1 KGHSH and CDR2 LQKENI. In DNA form, the CDR3 reads TGTTCCAGCTCACCAGAATCAAAAAGGAGCACCATATATTTT. Amino acids: CSSSPESKRSTIYF.

The V and J genes are TRBV7-3 and TRBJ2-5; D is unresolved. V dropped 2 bases and J dropped 0 bases, with 10 bases sitting between them. This CDR3 contains 15 residues. The germline V gene has CDR1 SGHTA and CDR2 FQGTGA. DNA for the CDR3: TGTGCCAGCAGCTTAGATGCCCGGAACCAAGAGACCCAGTACTTC. Protein product: CASSLDARNQETQYF.

The J gene is TRBJ2-3, the V gene TRBV5-1; 9 bases map to TRBD1. The germline V gene has CDR1 SGHRS and CDR2 YFSETQ. This CDR3 has 16 residues. J lost 1 base, V lost 4 bases, and 7 bases had no gene match. The CDR3 protein is CASSQGTGWGTDTQYF. CDR3 DNA sequence: TGCGCCAGCAGCCAAGGGACAGGGTGGGGCACAGATACGCAGTATTTT.

This clonotype was counted only a few times. The chain joins TRBV4-1 to TRBJ1-2; D possibly corresponds to TRBD1 (6 bases). The germline CDR1 and CDR2 sequences are MGHRA and YSYEKL. The CDR3 extends over 15 amino acids. V was shortened by 3 bases and J by 4 bases, with 15 bases between the two germline ends. In DNA, the CDR3 is TGCGCCAGCAGCCATGCACAGGGTGGGGGCTATGGCTACACCTTC. Its protein product is CASSHAQGGGYGYTF.

V gene TRBV6-5 combines with J gene TRBJ2-5; 8 nucleotides agree with TRBD1. Germline-derived CDR1 and CDR2 are MNHEY and SVGAGI. J was trimmed by 0 bases and V by 2 bases; bases with no gene match: 8. The CDR3 loop spans 17 amino acids. CDR3 bases: TGTGCCAGCAGTTACGTCAGGGGGCTTCCGTACCAAGAGACCCAGTACTTC. Protein sequence: CASSYVRGLPYQETQYF.

This chain uses TRBV7-2 with TRBJ1-3, with a possible D match to TRBD1 (5 bases). The V end lost 2 bases, the J end lost 7 bases, and 12 bases lay between the germline ends. Germline CDR1 reads SGHTA; CDR2 reads FQGNSA. CDR3 length equals 14 residues. CDR3 sequence reads: CASSLRRGPNTIYF. As DNA, the CDR3 is TGTGCCAGCAGCTTACGCCGGGGCCCTAACACCATATATTTT.